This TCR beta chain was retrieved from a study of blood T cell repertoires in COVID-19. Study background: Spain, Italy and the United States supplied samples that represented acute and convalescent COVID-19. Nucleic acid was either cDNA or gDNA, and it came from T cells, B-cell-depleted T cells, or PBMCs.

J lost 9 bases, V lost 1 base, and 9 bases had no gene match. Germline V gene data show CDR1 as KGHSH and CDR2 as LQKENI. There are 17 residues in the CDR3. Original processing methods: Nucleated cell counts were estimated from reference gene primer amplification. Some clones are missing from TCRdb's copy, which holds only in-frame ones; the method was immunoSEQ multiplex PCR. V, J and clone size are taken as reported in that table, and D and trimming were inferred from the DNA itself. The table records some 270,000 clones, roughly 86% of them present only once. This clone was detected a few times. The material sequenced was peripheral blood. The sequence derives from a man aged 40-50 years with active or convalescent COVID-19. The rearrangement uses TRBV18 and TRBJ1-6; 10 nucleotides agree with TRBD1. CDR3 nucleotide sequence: TGTGCCAGCTCACCACGTGATCGACAGGGGGCCCTTTCACCCCTCCACTTT. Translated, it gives CASSPRDRQGALSPLHF.